Sequencing of this T cell receptor (beta chain) was carried out in a study of OX40 agonist ivuxolimab in advanced cancers. Study overall: Males comprised about 84% of the group, whose mean age was about 62 years (range about 20 to 90). Three patients, one with hepatocellular carcinoma and two with cutaneous melanoma, responded partially. Study observations and caveats: Expanded clones belonging to CD8+ T cells outnumbered, on average, those of CD4+. Clonal expansion by week 6 occurred in CD4+ and CD8+ blood T cells (at 0.1 to 3.0 mg/kg).

Clones were read by immunoSEQ multiplex PCR, and TCRdb kept only the in-frame ones, dropping some. The data show roughly 130,000 clones, 85% to 95% seen once. The CDR3 spans 13 residues. Germline V gene data show CDR1 as MNHNY and CDR2 as SVGAGI (reference sequence). V dropped 9 bases and J dropped 5 bases, with 16 bases sitting between them. To note about this clone: Its specificity is unknown.

The material was CD4+ or CD8+ T cells sorted from blood, obtained in a trial of the OX40 agonist ivuxolimab. The receptor was derived from an adult with an advanced solid tumor such as melanoma, head and neck, liver or kidney cancer. This chain joins TRBV6-6 and TRBJ2-5, with D perhaps TRBD2 (6 bases). The CDR3 DNA sequence: TGTGCCAGTCTTCCGGGACTCACCGAGACCCAGTACTTC. Translated, it gives CASLPGLTETQYF.